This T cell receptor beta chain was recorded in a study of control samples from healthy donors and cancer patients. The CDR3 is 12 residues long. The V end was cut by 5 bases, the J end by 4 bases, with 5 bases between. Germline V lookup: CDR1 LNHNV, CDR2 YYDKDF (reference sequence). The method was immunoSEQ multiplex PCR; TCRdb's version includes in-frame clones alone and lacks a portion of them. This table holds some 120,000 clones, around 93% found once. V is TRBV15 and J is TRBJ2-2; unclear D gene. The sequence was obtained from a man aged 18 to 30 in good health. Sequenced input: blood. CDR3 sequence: CATSSSTGELFF. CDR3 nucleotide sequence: TGTGCCACCAGCTCTTCCACCGGGGAGCTGTTTTTT.